One and the same sample provided the 15 T cell receptor beta chains below, sequenced in a study of blood T cells in healthy people across ages (dated by TCRdb to the mid-2010s). The library came from 5' RACE. Data came from an Illumina HiSeq 2500. The second PCR ran for about 6 to 11 cycles and used a J-beta primer mix along with a sample-barcoded 5' primer. The public reads were reprocessed in TCRdb via fastp at Q25 and MiXCR, keeping in-frame beta chains. Each entry merges the rows of one CDR3 protein and shows their most common DNA and genes. The sample yields about 940,000 distinct CDR3 sequences; 48% were counted once. The ten largest clonotypes hold roughly 12% of the sample. The source material was blood. The origin of the receptors is a man aged 30 to 39 in good health.

This clonotype was picked up a small number of times. This rearrangement joins TRBV5-6 to TRBJ2-5; 9 bases map to TRBD1. The CDR3 extends over 19 amino acids. In germline, CDR1 is SGHDT, CDR2 YYEEEE. With 4 bases clipped from V and 2 bases from J, the junction kept 18 bases outside the gene matches. CDR3 protein: CASSATSVRTGALQETQYF. The CDR3 DNA follows: TGTGCCAGCAGCGCAACTTCAGTTCGGACAGGGGCATTACAAGAGACCCAGTACTTC.

The J gene is TRBJ1-2, the V gene TRBV5-1; 8 bases map to TRBD1. V dropped 0 bases and J dropped 6; count of bases not matched to a gene: 7. The CDR3 contains 15 residues. Germline loops: CDR1 SGHRS, CDR2 YFSETQ. CDR3 protein: CASSLDAGGGHGYTF. DNA of the CDR3: TGCGCCAGCAGCTTGGATGCAGGGGGCGGCCATGGCTACACCTTC.

The V and J genes are TRBV9 and TRBJ1-2; weak D call: TRBD1 (6 bases). With 4 bases removed from V and 0 bases from J, the gap between germline ends came to 16 bases. The CDR3 is made up of 16 amino acids. CDR1 and CDR2 (germline): SGDLS, YYNGEE. The CDR3 region is CASSPRPDSSNYGYTF. The CDR3 DNA reads as TGTGCCAGCAGCCCCCGCCCGGACAGTTCTAACTATGGCTACACCTTC.

J is TRBJ2-1 and V is TRBV7-3; TRBD2 aligns across 10 bases. CDR3 length equals 15 residues. Germline lookup yields CDR1 SGHTA and CDR2 FQGTGA. After removal of 6 bases from V and 6 bases from J, the junction contained 8 bases not matched to a gene. The CDR3 loop is CASSRGAGGRNEQFF. The CDR3 DNA is TGTGCCAGCAGTCGGGGAGCGGGGGGGCGCAATGAGCAGTTCTTC.

The gene calls are TRBV29-1 and TRBJ1-4; TRBD1 is a possible D gene (6 bases). Germline V gives CDR1 SQVTM, CDR2 ANQGSEA. Between the trimmed V and J ends, which lost 0 bases and 8 bases, there was a span of 13 bases. There are 14 residues in the CDR3. CDR3: CSVEDSARGEKLFF. CDR3 coding DNA: TGCAGCGTTGAAGACTCAGCAAGGGGGGAAAAACTGTTTTTT.

V is TRBV20-1 and J is TRBJ2-1, with 10 bases lining up with TRBD2. The CDR3 is 16 amino acids. V gave up 5 bases and J gave up 1 base; unmatched junction bases: 8. Germline V lookup: CDR1 DFQATT, CDR2 SNEGSKA (reference sequence). CDR3 coding DNA: TGCAGTGCTTGGGATAGCGGGGGGACGTCCTACAATGAGCAGTTCTTC. Translation gives CSAWDSGGTSYNEQFF.

This clonotype was counted between two and nine times. The gene calls are TRBV4-3 and TRBJ2-1, with TRBD2 matching 8 bases. CDR3 size: 17 residues. The V gene end was trimmed by 0 bases and the J gene end by 4 bases; junction bases not matched to a gene: 8. Germline lookup yields CDR1 LGHNA and CDR2 YSLEER. CDR3 residues: CASSQEGTGGPYNEQFF. Written as DNA, the CDR3 is TGCGCCAGCAGCCAAGAGGGGACGGGGGGGCCTTACAATGAGCAGTTCTTC.

This clonotype appeared a few times. The CDR3 nucleotides read TGTGCCAGCAGCCCCCTTGGCGGAATGGCCTACAATGAGCAGTTCTTC. The encoded protein is CASSPLGGMAYNEQFF. The J gene is TRBJ2-1, the V gene TRBV7-2; D gene ambiguous. This CDR3 is built from 16 residues. The germline gives CDR1 SGHTA, CDR2 FQGNSA. V lost 5 bases and J 2 bases, leaving 16 bases between the germline ends.

This clonotype was found a few times. V is TRBV15 and J is TRBJ2-7, with D perhaps matching TRBD2 (6 bases). Germline V gene sequence: CDR1 LNHNV, CDR2 YYDKDF (reference sequence). Trimming removed 3 bases from V and 3 bases from J, with 15 bases in between. The CDR3 is 15 amino acids. The CDR3 DNA reads TGTGCCACCAGCAGTAGGCTAGCGCAAAACTACGAGCAGTACTTC. It encodes CATSSRLAQNYEQYF.

The chain links TRBV20-1 to TRBJ2-4; TRBD1 agrees at 8 bases. The assigned J gene may be wrong: the sequence end matches TRBJ2-7 better. CDR1 and CDR2 (germline): DFQATT, SNEGSKA (reference sequence). The CDR3 contains 12 residues. The CDR3 is CRGQDRSYEQYF. DNA for the CDR3: TGCAGGGGACAGGACCGATCCTACGAGCAGTACTTC.

The sample holds a few counts of this clonotype. The chain carries TRBV28 and TRBJ2-5, with 9 bases identical to TRBD1. Trimming removed 5 bases from V and 5 bases from J; junction bases left unmatched: 9. Germline V gene sequence: CDR1 MDHEN, CDR2 SYDVKM. This CDR3 spans 15 amino acids. In DNA, the CDR3 is TGTGCCAGCAGTCACCGGGACAGGGTAGGGGAGACCCAGTACTTC. It yields the protein CASSHRDRVGETQYF.

This chain links TRBV7-9 with TRBJ1-5; weak D call: TRBD1 (5 bases). Germline V gene lookup returns CDR1 SEHNR and CDR2 FQNEAQ (reference sequence). This CDR3 is built from 15 residues. V lost 2 bases and J 1 base, leaving 9 bases between the germline ends. Here the CDR3 reads CASSLQGRSNQPQHF. The CDR3 DNA follows: TGTGCCAGCAGCTTACAGGGTAGGAGCAATCAGCCCCAGCATTTT.

V usage is TRBV7-9 and J usage is TRBJ2-1; tentatively, D is TRBD2 (6 bases). The J call may be wrong; the DNA end is better matched by TRBJ2-7. CDR3 length: 15 amino acids. CDR1 SEHNR and CDR2 FQNEAQ come from the germline V gene (reference sequence). Here the CDR3 reads CASTFPEGTYNEQYF. The CDR3 DNA follows: TGTGCCAGCACCTTCCCGGAGGGCACTTACAATGAGCAGTACTTC.

A word on this clonotype: Germline is not matched at one junction end, which may reflect a read error. The CDR3 DNA sequence: TGCAGTGCCGATTCACTAAACAGGGCCCACACAGGTACGCAGTATTTT. This sequence encodes CSADSLNRAHTGTQYF. The chain recombines TRBV20-1 with TRBJ2-3; perhaps TRBD1 as D (6 bases). Looked up from germline, CDR1 is DFQATT and CDR2 is SNEGSKA (reference sequence). This CDR3 contains 16 residues.

Concerning this clonotype: A clone one base away is much larger, so this may be a read error. The CDR3 reads CASSDRGGSEQYF. The CDR3 DNA sequence: TGCGCCAGCAGCGACCGCGGGGGTTCTGAGCAGTACTTC. The rearrangement links TRBV4-1 to TRBJ2-7, with 7 bases that match TRBD2. The V gene end was trimmed by 5 bases and the J gene end by 7 bases; junction bases not matched to a gene: 8. The CDR3 runs 13 residues. CDR1 is MGHRA and CDR2 is YSYEKL in the germline V gene.